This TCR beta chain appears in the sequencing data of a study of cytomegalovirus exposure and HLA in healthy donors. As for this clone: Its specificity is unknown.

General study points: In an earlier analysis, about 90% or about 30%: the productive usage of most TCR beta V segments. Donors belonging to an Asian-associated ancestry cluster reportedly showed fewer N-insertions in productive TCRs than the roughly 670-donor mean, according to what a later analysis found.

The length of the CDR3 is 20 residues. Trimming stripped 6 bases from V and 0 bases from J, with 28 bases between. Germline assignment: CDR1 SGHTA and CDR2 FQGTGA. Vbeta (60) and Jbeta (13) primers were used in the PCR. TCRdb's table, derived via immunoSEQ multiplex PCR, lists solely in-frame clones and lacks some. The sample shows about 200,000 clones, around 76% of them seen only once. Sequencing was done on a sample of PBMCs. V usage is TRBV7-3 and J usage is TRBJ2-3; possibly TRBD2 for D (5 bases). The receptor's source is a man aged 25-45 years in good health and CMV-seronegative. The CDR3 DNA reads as TGTGCCAGCAGTCTAAACGGGTATCGTTCGGGGAACGCTAGCACAGATACGCAGTATTTT. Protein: CASSLNGYRSGNASTDTQYF.